The sequence of this T cell receptor (beta chain) was determined in a study of shared clonotypes between healthy human individuals. The CDR3 has 17 amino acids. Trimming stripped 0 bases from V and 1 base from J, with 15 bases between. The germline V gene has CDR1 KGHSH and CDR2 LQKENI. Method: immunoSEQ multiplex PCR; TCRdb's copy keeps in-frame clones and lacks some. The table has 2.5 million or so clones, approximately 94% seen once. The receptor was isolated from a man between 18 and 29 years old in good health. The sample comprised naive CD4+ T cells sorted from blood. Subset denoted: CD45RA+ positively selected. This chain connects TRBV18 to TRBJ2-5, with D possibly TRBD1 on 5 matching bases. The CDR3: CASSPPGRANVQETQYF. CDR3 nucleotides: TGTGCCAGCTCACCACCGGGCAGGGCAAATGTCCAAGAGACCCAGTACTTC.